A single sample is the source of the 20 T cell receptor beta chains below, sequenced in a study of Ad26.COV2.S vaccination and SARS-CoV-2 variants (dated by TCRdb to the early 2020s). The library relied on the immunoSEQ multiplex PCR assay. TCRdb retrieved this table from immuneACCESS and kept in-frame rearrangements only. Not all clones are present; in checked studies, unresolved V genes account for under half, and no reason is known for the remainder. This sample lists about 350,000 clones; approximately 90% were detected once. Approximately 5% of the sample goes to the ten largest clones. Interpreted using the paper, the treatment or condition label stands for: about 20 received Ad26.COV2.S at low or high dose, single or two shots; 5 received placebo; per-sample allocation not given. For vaccine and placebo recipients, the sequenced repertoires came from samples collected on day 63 after the first injection.

The sample in question was peripheral blood, obtained in a trial of Ad26.COV2.S vaccine versus placebo. These receptors all stem from a person between 18 and 60 years old who received the Ad26.COV2.S COVID-19 vaccine or a placebo.

The chain employs TRBV10-1 and TRBJ2-5; TRBD1 is a possible D gene (6 bases). The germline V and J ends were trimmed by 3 bases and 1 base, with 9 bases remaining between them. CDR1 is WNHNN, CDR2 SYGVQD, per germline (reference sequence). The CDR3 has 14 residues. The CDR3 DNA follows: TGCGCCAGCAGTGAACGGACAGCCCAAGAGACCCAGTACTTC. As protein: CASSERTAQETQYF.

The chain employs TRBV6-6 and TRBJ1-5; no firm D call. CDR3 size: 15 residues. Trimming left V 6 bases short and J 5 bases short, with 17 bases between. In germline, CDR1 is MNHNY, CDR2 SVGAGI (reference sequence). CDR3 in amino acids: CASSAPGRLYQPQHF. CDR3 in DNA: TGTGCCAGCAGCGCACCCGGGAGACTATATCAGCCCCAGCATTTT.

The chain is built from TRBV28 and TRBJ2-7; 14 nucleotides align to TRBD2. CDR1 MDHEN and CDR2 SYDVKM come from the germline V gene. CDR3 size: 18 residues. V lost 5 bases and J lost 2; bases outside the gene matches: 11. The CDR3: CASSPRTSGRKRAYEQYF. In DNA form, the CDR3 reads TGTGCCAGCAGTCCCAGGACTAGCGGGAGGAAAAGGGCCTACGAGCAGTACTTC.

The chain recombines TRBV15 with TRBJ1-5, with 8 bases lining up with TRBD1. Trimming took 3 bases from V and 7 from J; bases not matched to a gene: 5. Germline V gene data show CDR1 as LNHNV and CDR2 as YYDKDF (reference sequence). This CDR3 contains 14 residues. CDR3 amino acids: CATSSDRGGQPQHF. The DNA for the CDR3 is TGTGCCACCAGCAGTGACAGGGGAGGACAGCCCCAGCATTTT.

This clone was seen a handful of times. The rearrangement links TRBV5-4 to TRBJ1-1; D unclear. This CDR3 comprises 13 residues. V was pared by 0 bases and J by 1 base, with 4 bases between. The V gene's germline CDR1 is SGHNT and CDR2 YYREEE (reference sequence). DNA for the CDR3: TGTGCCAGCAGCTTGGCAGGGAACACTGAAGCTTTCTTT. This sequence encodes CASSLAGNTEAFF. Full variable domain (rest looked up from reference TRBV5-4 and TRBJ1-1): ETGVTQSPTHLIKTRGQQVTLRCSSQSGHNTVSWYQQALGQGPQFIFQYYREEENGRGNFPPRFSGLQFPNYSSELNVNALELDDSALYLCASSLAGNTEAFFGQGTRLTVV.

The V and J genes are TRBV27 and TRBJ2-5, with 8 nucleotides matching TRBD1. Germline V lookup: CDR1 MNHEY, CDR2 SMNVEV (reference sequence). This CDR3 has 18 residues. V lost 5 bases, J lost 2 bases, and 16 bases stayed unmatched. CDR3 nucleotides: TGTGCCAGCAGTCGTATCCTACCTCGGACAGGGTTACAAGAGACCCAGTACTTC. Its protein product is CASSRILPRTGLQETQYF.

The CDR3 coding sequence is TGTGCCAGCAGCAACTTAGCGGGGGGGCCACGCGAGCAGTACTTC. Its protein product is CASSNLAGGPREQYF. The chain has TRBV6-5 and TRBJ2-7; 11 bases align to TRBD2. The length of the CDR3 is 15 residues. The V segment lost 6 bases and the J segment 6 bases; nucleotides outside the gene matches: 10. Germline loops: CDR1 MNHEY, CDR2 SVGAGI.

The gene calls are TRBV6-5 and TRBJ2-3; 7 bases map to TRBD2. CDR3 length: 15 residues. The germline gives CDR1 MNHEY, CDR2 SVGAGI. V lost 8 bases and J lost 0; bases outside the gene matches: 8. The CDR3 coding sequence is TGTGCCAGCGGGAGCGGGGAGGGAAGCACAGATACGCAGTATTTT. Protein product: CASGSGEGSTDTQYF.

CDR3 sequence: CASSFSGYNEQFF. The CDR3 DNA sequence: TGTGCCAGCAGTTTTAGCGGTTACAATGAGCAGTTCTTC. This chain joins TRBV28 and TRBJ2-1; possibly TRBD2 for D (6 bases). Germline V gene data show CDR1 as MDHEN and CDR2 as SYDVKM. CDR3 size: 13 residues. The V end lost 3 bases, the J end lost 4 bases, and 7 bases lay between the germline ends.

The V and J genes are TRBV7-2 and TRBJ1-3; TRBD1 aligns across 9 bases. Germline loops: CDR1 SGHTA, CDR2 FQGNSA. V was pared by 4 bases and J by 0 bases, with 4 bases of the junction left unmatched. The CDR3 is made up of 16 amino acids. The CDR3 spells CASSSGTGSSGNTIYF. The CDR3 coding sequence is TGTGCCAGCAGCTCAGGGACAGGGAGCTCTGGAAACACCATATATTTT. Using reference TRBV7-2 and TRBJ1-3 for the parts outside the CDR3, the full variable domain is GAGVSQSPSNKVTEKGKDVELRCDPISGHTALYWYRQSLGQGLEFLIYFQGNSAPDKSGLPSDRFSAERTGGSVSTLTIQRTQQEDSAVYLCASSSGTGSSGNTIYFGEGSWLTVV.

The chain has TRBV20-1 and TRBJ1-2; no reliable D call. Germline values: CDR1 DFQATT, CDR2 SNEGSKA (reference sequence). This CDR3 spans 11 amino acids. Trimming cost V 5 bases and J 10 bases, with 14 bases left between them. The CDR3 bases are TGCAGTGCTTCATTGGGAGGTATCTACACCTTC. Translated: CSASLGGIYTF.

This rearrangement joins TRBV6-5 to TRBJ2-1, with 9 bases that match TRBD2. Trimming removed 9 bases from V and 3 bases from J; junction bases left unmatched: 0. The CDR3 spans 12 residues. Germline V gene sequence: CDR1 MNHEY, CDR2 SVGAGI. The CDR3 sequence: CASSGGYNEQFF. The CDR3 region has the DNA TGTGCCAGTAGCGGGGGCTACAATGAGCAGTTCTTC.

The rearrangement links TRBV11-2 to TRBJ2-5; D is uncertain. CDR3 length: 13 residues. The germline V and J ends were trimmed by 6 bases and 3 bases, with 11 bases remaining between them. Looked up from germline, CDR1 is SGHAT and CDR2 is FQNNGV. In DNA, the CDR3 is TGTGCCAGCAGGGGCTCAGAGGAAGAGACCCAGTACTTC. Its translation is CASRGSEEETQYF.

The chain carries TRBV6-2 or TRBV6-3 and TRBJ2-2; no clear D. CDR1 MNHEY and CDR2 SVGEGT come from the germline V gene. Trimming shortened V by 4 bases and J by 0 bases, and 9 bases separated the two germline ends. This CDR3 has 15 amino acids. In DNA, the CDR3 is TGTGCCAGCAGTTCAGGAGACACGAACACCGGGGAGCTGTTTTTT. The encoded protein is CASSSGDTNTGELFF.

This chain uses TRBV7-9 with TRBJ2-6; D gene uncertain. The CDR3 totals 13 residues. Deletions cut 6 bases from V and 2 bases from J, with 5 bases between. Germline V lookup: CDR1 SEHNR, CDR2 FQNEAQ (reference sequence). CDR3 loop: CASRPTGANVLTF. The DNA for the CDR3 is TGTGCCAGCAGACCAACTGGGGCCAACGTCCTGACTTTC.

This sequence joins TRBV7-2 and TRBJ2-1; 9 nucleotides align to TRBD1. Germline CDR1 reads SGHTA; CDR2 reads FQGNSA. The CDR3 loop spans 15 amino acids. J gave up 5 bases and V 5 bases, and 7 bases lay outside the gene matches. CDR3 DNA: TGTGCCAGCAGCGCTATCCGGGACAGGGACAATGAGCAGTTCTTC. Its translation: CASSAIRDRDNEQFF.

The chain recombines TRBV9 with TRBJ2-3; 11 bases line up with TRBD2. V shed 3 bases, J shed 2 bases, and the junction held 5 bases outside the gene matches. The V gene's germline CDR1 is SGDLS and CDR2 YYNGEE. The CDR3 length is 16 residues. CDR3 DNA: TGTGCCAGCAGCGGAGATAGCGGGGGGGCCACAGATACGCAGTATTTT. Protein sequence: CASSGDSGGATDTQYF. Complete variable domain (other parts from reference TRBV9 and TRBJ2-3): DSGVTQTPKHLITATGQRVTLRCSPRSGDLSVYWYQQSLDQGLQFLIQYYNGEERAKGNILERFSAQQFPDLHSELNLSSLELGDSALYFCASSGDSGGATDTQYFGPGTRLTVL.

This chain connects TRBV5-1 to TRBJ1-2; no firm D call. Germline-derived CDR1 and CDR2 are SGHRS and YFSETQ. Trimming removed 0 bases at V and 4 bases at J, with 13 bases between. The CDR3 consists of 15 residues. The CDR3 here is CASSLEVRLGYGYTF. CDR3 bases: TGCGCCAGCAGCTTGGAAGTCAGGTTGGGCTATGGCTACACCTTC.

The chain carries TRBV12-3 or TRBV12-4 and TRBJ2-2, with D possibly being TRBD1 (5 bases). V was trimmed by 3 bases and J by 4 bases, leaving 6 bases between them. This CDR3 is 13 amino acids long. The CDR3 is CASSFGATGELFF. DNA for the CDR3: TGTGCCAGCAGTTTTGGGGCCACCGGGGAGCTGTTTTTT.

This clone appeared once. The rearrangement links TRBV11-2 to TRBJ2-7, with D possibly TRBD2 on 5 matching bases. The CDR3 runs 16 residues. Trimming took off 3 bases at V and 5 bases at J, with 20 bases between the two ends. The germline V gene encodes CDR1 SGHAT and CDR2 FQNNGV. The CDR3 loop is CASSFITSRDANEQYF. The CDR3 bases are TGTGCCAGCAGCTTCATAACTAGTCGGGATGCTAACGAGCAGTACTTC.